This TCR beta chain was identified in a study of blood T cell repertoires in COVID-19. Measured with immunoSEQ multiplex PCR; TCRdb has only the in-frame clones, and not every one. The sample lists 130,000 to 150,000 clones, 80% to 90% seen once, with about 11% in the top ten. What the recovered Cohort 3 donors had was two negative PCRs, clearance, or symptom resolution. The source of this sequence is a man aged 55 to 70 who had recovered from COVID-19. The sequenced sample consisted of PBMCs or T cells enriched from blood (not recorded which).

CDR3: CASSQRQGLNTEAFF. CDR3 in DNA: TGTGCCAGCAGCCAAAGACAGGGGCTGAACACTGAAGCTTTCTTT. The chain has TRBV7-8 and TRBJ1-1; 8 bases are a match to TRBD1. This CDR3 is 15 amino acids long. Trimming removed 5 bases from V and 0 bases from J; junction bases left unmatched: 5. CDR1 SGHVS and CDR2 FQNEAQ come from the germline V gene. The full variable domain, rest sourced from reference TRBV7-8 and TRBJ1-1, is GAGVSQSPRYKVAKRGQDVALRCDPISGHVSLFWYQQALGQGPEFLTYFQNEAQLDKSGLPSDRFFAERPEGSVSTLKIQRTQQEDSAVYLCASSQRQGLNTEAFFGQGTRLTVV.